These 24 T cell receptor beta chains share one sample of origin, sequenced in a study of blood T cells in healthy people across ages (dated by TCRdb to about 2015). Library generation was performed with 5' RACE. The sample was run on an Illumina HiSeq 2500. The second PCR ran for about 6 to 12 cycles and used a J-beta primer mix along with a sample-barcoded 5' primer. Using fastp trimming at Q25 and MiXCR clonotype assembly, TCRdb reanalyzed the public sequencing data and kept in-frame beta chains. When rows share a CDR3 protein, they turn into one entry using the most common DNA and genes. Recorded for this sample are about 1.4 million distinct CDR3 sequences; approximately 60% of them occurred a single time. Of the sample, roughly 7% falls within the top ten clones. Sequencing input: blood. The receptor source for this set is a man aged 18 to 29 in good health.

This chain links TRBV20-1 with TRBJ2-1, with 16 bases aligning to TRBD2. With 5 bases clipped from V and 3 bases from J, the junction kept 7 bases outside the gene matches. There are 17 residues in the CDR3. Germline-derived CDR1 and CDR2 are DFQATT and SNEGSKA (reference sequence). The CDR3 reads CSASGTSGRGFYNEQFF. DNA for the CDR3: TGCAGTGCTTCCGGGACTAGCGGGAGGGGATTCTACAATGAGCAGTTCTTC.

This clonotype was detected only once. The chain combines TRBV30 with TRBJ2-3; D may be TRBD1 or TRBD2 (5 bases each). The CDR3 runs to 12 residues. The germline V and J ends were trimmed by 5 bases and 5 bases, with 11 bases remaining between them. Per germline, CDR1 GTSNPN and CDR2 SVGIG (reference sequence). CDR3 sequence (DNA): TGTGCCTGGCTCGGGACGGAAGATACGCAGTATTTT. Protein product: CAWLGTEDTQYF.

This rearrangement joins TRBV6-1 to TRBJ2-5; the D is unclear. V lost 3 bases and J lost 4, with 9 bases in between. Germline CDR1 MNHNS, CDR2 SASEGT. The CDR3 has 13 amino acids. This chain's CDR3 is CASSDNRVETQYF. For the CDR3, the DNA is TGTGCCAGCAGTGATAACCGGGTAGAGACCCAGTACTTC.

This clonotype was counted only a few times. The gene calls are TRBV28 and TRBJ2-3; D ambiguous. Germline V CDR1 and CDR2: MDHEN, SYDVKM. The V end was cut by 5 bases, the J end by 2 bases, with 8 bases between. This CDR3 has 13 amino acids. CDR3 DNA sequence: TGTGCCAGCAGTCCCAGGAACACAGATACGCAGTATTTT. Amino acids: CASSPRNTDTQYF.

The chain joins TRBV7-2 to TRBJ1-6; 9 bases are shared with TRBD1. Trimming at V came to 5 bases and at J to 9 bases, leaving 5 bases not matched to a gene. This CDR3 contains 14 residues. The V gene's germline CDR1 is SGHTA and CDR2 FQGNSA. This CDR3 is CASSRGQGSSPLHF. The CDR3 DNA reads as TGTGCCAGCAGCCGGGGACAGGGAAGTTCACCCCTCCACTTT. The full variable domain, with the rest looked up from reference TRBV7-2 and TRBJ1-6, is GAGVSQSPSNKVTEKGKDVELRCDPISGHTALYWYRQSLGQGLEFLIYFQGNSAPDKSGLPSDRFSAERTGGSVSTLTIQRTQQEDSAVYLCASSRGQGSSPLHFGNGTRLTVT.

The chain combines TRBV9 with TRBJ1-2; 7 bases are shared with TRBD1. Germline CDR1 SGDLS, CDR2 YYNGEE. The CDR3 contains 14 residues. The junction had 10 bases not matched to a gene; V was cut back by 5 bases and J by 6 bases. CDR3 loop: CASREYGQANGYTF. The DNA for the CDR3 is TGTGCCAGCAGAGAATACGGACAGGCGAATGGCTACACCTTC.

This clonotype was detected only a few times. V is TRBV9 and J is TRBJ2-6; 8 bases are a match to TRBD1. This CDR3 is 17 amino acids long. Germline V lookup: CDR1 SGDLS, CDR2 YYNGEE. Germline trimming cut 2 bases from V and 4 bases from J; bases unmatched to any gene: 8. The CDR3 DNA reads as TGTGCCAGCAGCGTGAGCACAGGGGGTGGAGGGGCCAACGTCCTGACTTTC. It yields the protein CASSVSTGGGGANVLTF.

In this sample, this clonotype turned up once. The chain couples TRBV3-1 to TRBJ1-4; TRBD1 matches at 7 bases. CDR1 LGHDT and CDR2 YNNKEL come from the germline V gene (reference sequence). V trimming: 4 bases; J trimming: 7 bases; junction bases outside the gene matches: 6. This CDR3 is 14 amino acids long. The CDR3 bases are TGTGCCAGCAGCCCGACAGGGAGACGTGAAAAACTGTTTTTT. It is translated as CASSPTGRREKLFF.

The rearrangement joins TRBV27 to TRBJ2-3; D is perhaps TRBD1 or TRBD2 (6 bases each). There are 16 residues in the CDR3. The ends were cut back, 5 bases at V and 3 bases at J, with 18 bases in the middle. Germline V gives CDR1 MNHEY, CDR2 SMNVEV (reference sequence). The CDR3 DNA sequence: TGTGCCAGCAGTAATCTAGGGGGGCGCTTAACAGATACGCAGTATTTT. Translated, it gives CASSNLGGRLTDTQYF.

The V and J genes are TRBV11-3 and TRBJ2-2; D unresolved. Trimming shortened V by 0 bases and J by 4 bases, and 15 bases separated the two germline ends. The CDR3 totals 17 residues. Germline-derived CDR1 and CDR2 are SGHNT and YENEEA. CDR3 in amino acids: CASSLDRWSNPTGELFF. The CDR3 nucleotides are TGTGCCAGCAGCTTAGATAGGTGGTCTAACCCCACCGGGGAGCTGTTTTTT.

The chain employs TRBV21-1 and TRBJ2-1. TRBV21-1 corresponds to a pseudogene. CDR3 length: 9 amino acids. CDR3 amino acids: CASTKEQFF. CDR3 nucleotide sequence: TGTGCCAGCACCAAGGAGCAGTTCTTC.

DNA for the CDR3: TGTGCCAGCAGGACCGGGACTCAAGAAGATACGCAGTATTTT. Translated: CASRTGTQEDTQYF. The J gene is TRBJ2-3, the V gene TRBV2; possible D gene TRBD2, 6 bases. V was trimmed by 6 bases and J by 5 bases, leaving 15 bases between them. This CDR3 has 14 residues. Per the germline V gene, CDR1 is SNHLY and CDR2 is FYNNEI.

The rearrangement links TRBV4-1 to TRBJ2-1; weak D call: TRBD2 (5 bases). V lost 0 bases to trimming and J lost 8 bases, with 23 bases between them. CDR1 is MGHRA and CDR2 is YSYEKL in the germline V gene. The CDR3 contains 18 residues. The CDR3 loop reads CASSQDSVTSYGYDEQFF. CDR3 coding DNA: TGCGCCAGCAGCCAAGATTCAGTTACTAGTTATGGGTACGATGAGCAGTTCTTC.

The chain combines TRBV29-1 with TRBJ2-1; 9 positions agree with TRBD2. The CDR3 covers 16 residues. Losses at the gene ends were 4 bases for V and 3 bases for J; bases not matched to a gene: 10. CDR1 is SQVTM and CDR2 is ANQGSEA in the germline V gene. CDR3 sequence (DNA): TGCAGCGTTGTCTTCGCGGGGGGGAACAACTACAATGAGCAGTTCTTC. Protein product: CSVVFAGGNNYNEQFF.

This clonotype occurred a few times. The chain recombines TRBV4-1 with TRBJ1-5, with D hard to call. This CDR3 region has 14 residues. Trimming shortened V by 1 base and J by 7 bases, and 11 bases separated the two germline ends. Germline CDR1 reads MGHRA; CDR2 reads YSYEKL. The chain's CDR3 is CASSQGANGQPQHF. Here the CDR3 DNA reads TGCGCCAGCAGCCAAGGAGCTAACGGGCAGCCCCAGCATTTT.

The V call is TRBV2, the J call TRBJ2-5, with D perhaps TRBD2 (5 bases). Germline V gives CDR1 SNHLY, CDR2 FYNNEI. Deletions cut 11 bases from V and 2 bases from J, with 15 bases between. The CDR3 extends over 13 amino acids. This chain's CDR3 is CACPSGKQETQYF. The CDR3 DNA reads as TGTGCCTGCCCATCCGGGAAGCAAGAGACCCAGTACTTC. The full variable domain, rest sourced from reference TRBV2 and TRBJ2-5, is EPEVTQTPSHQVTQMGQEVILRCVPISNHLYFYWYRQILGQKVEFLVSFYNNEISEKSEIFDDQFSVERPDGSNFTLKIRSTKLEDSAMYFCACPSGKQETQYFGPGTRLLVL.

There are a few counts of this clonotype. CDR3 residues: CASSPVNRVMLNGYTF. CDR3 nucleotide sequence: TGTGCCAGCAGTCCCGTTAACAGGGTTATGTTAAATGGCTACACCTTC. This chain links TRBV27 with TRBJ1-2; a possible D gene is TRBD1 (6 bases). V lost 5 bases to trimming and J lost 6 bases, with 22 bases between them. The CDR3 totals 16 residues. The germline V gene has CDR1 MNHEY and CDR2 SMNVEV (reference sequence).

The chain carries TRBV5-8 and TRBJ2-7; D may match TRBD1 or TRBD2 (5 bases each). Germline V gene sequence: CDR1 SGHTS, CDR2 YDEGEE. CDR3 length equals 17 residues. The V gene lost 3 bases and the J gene lost 4 bases, with 23 bases spanning the gap. CDR3: CASSSDPSWGSAYEQYF. The CDR3 bases are TGTGCCAGCAGCTCCGACCCATCGTGGGGGTCTGCTTACGAGCAGTACTTC.

The chain recombines TRBV29-1 with TRBJ2-7, with 9 bases fitting TRBD2. The V segment lost 6 bases and the J segment 7 bases; nucleotides outside the gene matches: 7. The CDR3 has 12 residues. The germline CDR1 and CDR2 sequences are SQVTM and ANQGSEA. For the CDR3, the DNA is TGCAGCGTGCGCGGGGGGGTGAGTGAGCAGTACTTC. This codes for CSVRGGVSEQYF.

This chain joins TRBV7-9 and TRBJ2-7, with 7 bases aligning to TRBD1. The CDR3 has 14 residues. V gave up 5 bases and J gave up 2 bases; unmatched junction bases: 6. In germline, CDR1 is SEHNR, CDR2 FQNEAQ (reference sequence). In nucleotides, the CDR3 is TGTGCCAGCAGCCATCCGGGACAGACCTACGAGCAGTACTTC. Protein sequence: CASSHPGQTYEQYF.

This clonotype was found a few times. This chain uses TRBV10-3 with TRBJ2-7; D is uncertain. Trimming pared 0 bases from V and 10 bases from J, leaving 10 bases between. This CDR3 comprises 12 residues. Germline V CDR1 and CDR2: ENHRY, SYGVKD. The DNA for the CDR3 is TGTGCCATCAGTGAGTCGAGGTCGTTTCAGTACTTC. Translation gives CAISESRSFQYF.

This chain links TRBV2 with TRBJ1-2; unclear D gene. The V end was cut by 4 bases, the J end by 3 bases, with 6 bases between. There are 12 residues in the CDR3. Germline V lookup: CDR1 SNHLY, CDR2 FYNNEI. The CDR3 bases are TGTGCCAGCAGTGGCAGCGACTATGGCTACACCTTC. Its translation: CASSGSDYGYTF.

The chain has TRBV7-2 and TRBJ2-3; D call uncertain. Germline V CDR1 and CDR2: SGHTA, FQGNSA. This CDR3 contains 14 residues. V lost 5 bases and J 2 bases, leaving 11 bases between the germline ends. The CDR3 DNA reads as TGTGCCAGCAGCATGCTAAGGACCACAGATACGCAGTATTTT. This sequence encodes CASSMLRTTDTQYF.

The J gene is TRBJ2-1, the V gene TRBV6-5; D gene uncertain. The last part of the DNA fits TRBJ2-7 better; the J call may be wrong. The CDR3 spans 15 residues. Germline V gene lookup returns CDR1 MNHEY and CDR2 SVGAGI. The CDR3 region has the DNA TGTGCCAGCAGACAACCATCGGGCCGACCAGACGAGCAGTACTTC. It codes for CASRQPSGRPDEQYF.